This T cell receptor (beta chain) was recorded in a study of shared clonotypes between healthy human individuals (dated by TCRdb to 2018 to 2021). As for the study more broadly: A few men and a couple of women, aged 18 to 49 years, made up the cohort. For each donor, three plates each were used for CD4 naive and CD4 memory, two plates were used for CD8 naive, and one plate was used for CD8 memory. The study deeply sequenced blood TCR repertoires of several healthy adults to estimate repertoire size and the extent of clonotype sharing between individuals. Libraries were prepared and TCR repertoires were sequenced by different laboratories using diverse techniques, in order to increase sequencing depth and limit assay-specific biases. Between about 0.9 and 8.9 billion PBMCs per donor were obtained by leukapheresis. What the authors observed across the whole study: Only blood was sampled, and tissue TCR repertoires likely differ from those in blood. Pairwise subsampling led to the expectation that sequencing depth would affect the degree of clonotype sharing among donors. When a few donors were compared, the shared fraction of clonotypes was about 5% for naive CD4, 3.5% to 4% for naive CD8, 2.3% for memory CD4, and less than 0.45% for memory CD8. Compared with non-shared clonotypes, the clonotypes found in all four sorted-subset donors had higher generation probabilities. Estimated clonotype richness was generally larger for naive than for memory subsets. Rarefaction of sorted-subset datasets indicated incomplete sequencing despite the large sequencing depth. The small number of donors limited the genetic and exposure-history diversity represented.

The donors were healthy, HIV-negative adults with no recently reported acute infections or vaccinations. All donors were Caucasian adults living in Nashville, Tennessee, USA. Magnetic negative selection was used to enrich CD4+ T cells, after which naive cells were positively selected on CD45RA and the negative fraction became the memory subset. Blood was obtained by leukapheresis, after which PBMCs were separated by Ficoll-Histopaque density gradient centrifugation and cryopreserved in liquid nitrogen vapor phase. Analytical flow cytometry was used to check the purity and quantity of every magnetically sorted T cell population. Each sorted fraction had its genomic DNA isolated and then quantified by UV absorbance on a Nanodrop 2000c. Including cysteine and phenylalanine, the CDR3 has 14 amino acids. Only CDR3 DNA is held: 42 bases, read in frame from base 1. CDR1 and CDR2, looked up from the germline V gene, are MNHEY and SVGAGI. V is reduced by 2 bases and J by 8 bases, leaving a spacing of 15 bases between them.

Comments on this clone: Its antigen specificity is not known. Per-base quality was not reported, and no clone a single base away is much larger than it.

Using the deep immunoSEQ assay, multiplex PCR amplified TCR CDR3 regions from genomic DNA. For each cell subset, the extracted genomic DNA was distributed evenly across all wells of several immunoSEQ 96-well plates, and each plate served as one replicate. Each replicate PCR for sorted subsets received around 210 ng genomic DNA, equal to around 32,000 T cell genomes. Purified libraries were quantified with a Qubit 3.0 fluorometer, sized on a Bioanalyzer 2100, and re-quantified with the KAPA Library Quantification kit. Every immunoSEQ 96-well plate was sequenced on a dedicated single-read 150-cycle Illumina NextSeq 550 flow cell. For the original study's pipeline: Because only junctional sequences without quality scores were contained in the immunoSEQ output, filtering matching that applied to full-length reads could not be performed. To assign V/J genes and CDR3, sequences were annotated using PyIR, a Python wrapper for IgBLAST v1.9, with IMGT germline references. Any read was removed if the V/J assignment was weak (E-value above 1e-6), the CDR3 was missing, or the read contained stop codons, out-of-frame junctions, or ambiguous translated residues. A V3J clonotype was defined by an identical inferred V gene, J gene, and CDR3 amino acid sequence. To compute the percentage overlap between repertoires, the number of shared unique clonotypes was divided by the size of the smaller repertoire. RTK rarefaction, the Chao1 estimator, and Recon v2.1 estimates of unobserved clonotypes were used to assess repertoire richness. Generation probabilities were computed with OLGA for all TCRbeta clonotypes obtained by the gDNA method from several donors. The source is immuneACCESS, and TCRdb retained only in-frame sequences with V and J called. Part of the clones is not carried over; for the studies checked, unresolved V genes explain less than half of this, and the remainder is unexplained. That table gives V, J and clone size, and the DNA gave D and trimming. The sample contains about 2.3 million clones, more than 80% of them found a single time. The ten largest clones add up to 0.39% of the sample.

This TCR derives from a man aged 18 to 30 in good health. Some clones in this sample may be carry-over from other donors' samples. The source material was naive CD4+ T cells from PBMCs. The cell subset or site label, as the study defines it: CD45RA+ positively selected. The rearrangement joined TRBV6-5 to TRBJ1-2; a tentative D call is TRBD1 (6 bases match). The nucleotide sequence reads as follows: TGTGCCAGCAGTTACCTAAACAGGGATGGAGGCTACACCTTC. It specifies CASSYLNRDGGYTF.